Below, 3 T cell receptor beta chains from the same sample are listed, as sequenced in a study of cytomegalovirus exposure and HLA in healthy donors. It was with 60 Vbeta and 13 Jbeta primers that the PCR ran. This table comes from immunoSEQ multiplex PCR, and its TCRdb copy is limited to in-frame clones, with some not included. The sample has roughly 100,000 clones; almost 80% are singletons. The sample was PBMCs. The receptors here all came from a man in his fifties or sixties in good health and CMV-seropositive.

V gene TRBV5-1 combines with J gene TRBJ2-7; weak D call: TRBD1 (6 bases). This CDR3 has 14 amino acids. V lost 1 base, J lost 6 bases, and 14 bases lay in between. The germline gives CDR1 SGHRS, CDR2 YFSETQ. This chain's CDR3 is CASSLHQGIAEQYF. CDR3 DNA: TGCGCCAGCAGCTTGCATCAGGGGATTGCCGAGCAGTACTTC.

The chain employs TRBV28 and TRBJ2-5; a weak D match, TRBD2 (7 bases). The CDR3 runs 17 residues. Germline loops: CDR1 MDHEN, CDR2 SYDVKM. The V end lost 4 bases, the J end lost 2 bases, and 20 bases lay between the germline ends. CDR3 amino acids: CASSSGASGGFQETQYF. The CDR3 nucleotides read TGTGCCAGCAGTTCGGGGGCTAGCGGTGGGTTTCAAGAGACCCAGTACTTC.

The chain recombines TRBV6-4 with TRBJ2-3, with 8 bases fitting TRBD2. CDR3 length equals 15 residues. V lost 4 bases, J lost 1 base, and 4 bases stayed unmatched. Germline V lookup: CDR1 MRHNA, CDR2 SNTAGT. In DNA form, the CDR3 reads TGTGCCAGCAGTGTTAGCGGGACCGGCACAGATACGCAGTATTTT. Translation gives CASSVSGTGTDTQYF.